This entry features one T cell receptor (beta chain) sequence. Antigen unknown. Profiling relied on immunoSEQ multiplex PCR, and the TCRdb table lists in-frame clones only, not all of them. In the table there are about 45,000 clones, 73% of which are singletons. CDR1 SGHNT and CDR2 YENEEA come from the germline V gene. The CDR3 length is 13 residues. Trimming removed 6 bases from V and 0 bases from J, with 8 bases in between. Ipilimumab CTLA-4 blockade and focal radiation were given to patients with chemo-refractory metastatic non-small-cell lung cancer. This sample was taken from a study of radiotherapy plus CTLA-4 blockade in lung cancer. Looking at the study overall: There were objective responses in roughly a sixth of patients, and 31% had disease control.

Study results and caveats: Reports identified early blood T cell clone dynamics, with interferon-beta, as the best response predictor.

The chain carries TRBV11-3 and TRBJ1-2; D is ambiguous. The sequence was collected from a human donor with non-small cell lung cancer who had a complete response to radiotherapy plus ipilimumab. The specimen comprised peripheral blood, sampled from a patient treated with radiotherapy plus ipilimumab. CDR3 residues: CASSCTTNYGYTF. The CDR3 coding sequence is TGTGCCAGCAGTTGTACAACTAACTATGGCTACACCTTC.